These 9 T cell receptor beta chains share one sample of origin, sequenced in a study of CD8 T cells in ankylosing spondylitis. General study findings and limits: Characteristic of ankylosing spondylitis blood, it appeared, was a TCR beta motif comprising fewer than 10 highly homologous variants.

No antigen is known for these receptors. MiXCR was run by TCRdb on the 5' RACE reads, yielding one entry per CDR3 protein. The sample records 500,000 or so distinct CDR3 sequences, roughly 5.3% being singletons. The sample consisted of blood, either unsorted or a sorted T cell fraction (not recorded which). The receptors originated from a male donor with ankylosing spondylitis.

There are many counts of this clonotype. The rearrangement joins TRBV7-9 to TRBJ1-1; D perhaps matches TRBD1 (5 bases). V was pared by 3 bases and J by 6 bases, with 11 bases between. CDR3 length: 13 amino acids. Germline assignment: CDR1 SEHNR and CDR2 FQNEAQ (reference sequence). Here the CDR3 reads CASSFTVGAEAFF. In DNA, the CDR3 is TGTGCCAGCAGCTTTACAGTGGGGGCTGAAGCTTTCTTT.

The chain carries TRBV20-1 and TRBJ2-5, with TRBD2 matching over 7 bases. This CDR3 has 14 amino acids. CDR1 is DFQATT and CDR2 is SNEGSKA in the germline V gene (reference sequence). V trimming: 6 bases; J trimming: 5 bases; junction bases outside the gene matches: 12. CDR3 loop: CSANRGSTGETQYF. In DNA form, the CDR3 reads TGCAGTGCAAACCGCGGGAGTACGGGGGAGACCCAGTACTTC.

This clonotype was counted ten times or more. The chain uses TRBV20-1 and TRBJ2-3; the match to TRBD1 covers 12 bases. After removal of 5 bases from V and 5 bases from J, the junction contained 2 bases not matched to a gene. Germline CDR1 and CDR2: DFQATT and SNEGSKA (reference sequence). This CDR3 has 13 residues. CDR3 amino acids: CSAGTGGRDTQYF. The CDR3 DNA reads TGCAGTGCTGGGACAGGGGGCAGAGATACGCAGTATTTT.

This clonotype was recorded many times. The J gene is TRBJ2-7, the V gene TRBV5-1, with D unresolved. V dropped 0 bases and J dropped 2 bases, with 9 bases sitting between them. The length of the CDR3 is 14 residues. Germline V CDR1 and CDR2: SGHRS, YFSETQ. The CDR3 DNA follows: TGCGCCAGCAGCTTGGAGGCGGAAGCCTACGAGCAGTACTTC. The encoded protein is CASSLEAEAYEQYF.

This clonotype was counted many times. The gene calls are TRBV6-2 or TRBV6-3 and TRBJ1-1; D uncertain. Trimming cost V 5 bases and J 2 bases, with 15 bases left between them. CDR3 length: 15 residues. The germline V gene has CDR1 MNHEY and CDR2 SVGEGT. The CDR3 region has the DNA TGTGCCAGCAGTGTTCGGGGAGGATTCAACACTGAAGCTTTCTTT. Its translation: CASSVRGGFNTEAFF.

This clonotype was counted at least ten times. The V call is TRBV24-1, the J call TRBJ2-1; 11 bases map to TRBD2. CDR1 KGHDR and CDR2 SFDVKD come from the germline V gene. V shed 5 bases and J 2 bases; nucleotides not matched to a gene: 4. The CDR3 consists of 16 residues. CDR3 sequence reads: CATSGRLAGTYNEQFF. The CDR3 bases are TGTGCCACCAGTGGTCGACTAGCGGGAACCTACAATGAGCAGTTCTTC.

This clonotype has more than one count but fewer than ten. The chain employs TRBV6-5 and TRBJ2-7, with 8 positions matching TRBD2. The V gene end was trimmed by 3 bases and the J gene end by 3 bases; junction bases not matched to a gene: 4. CDR3 size: 14 residues. Germline lookup yields CDR1 MNHEY and CDR2 SVGAGI. In DNA form, the CDR3 reads TGTGCCAGCAGTTATACTAGCGGAGGCTACGAGCAGTACTTC. This sequence encodes CASSYTSGGYEQYF.

At least ten counts were recorded for this clonotype. The J gene is TRBJ2-2, the V gene TRBV4-3; D unclear. CDR3 length: 14 amino acids. The ends were cut back, 4 bases at V and 4 bases at J, with 10 bases in the middle. CDR1 is LGHNA and CDR2 is YSLEER in the germline V gene. The CDR3 loop reads CASSPKFTTGELFF. CDR3 in DNA: TGCGCCAGCAGCCCAAAATTCACCACCGGGGAGCTGTTTTTT.

Ten or more counts support this clonotype. The J gene is TRBJ2-1, the V gene TRBV20-1, with D perhaps TRBD1 or TRBD2 (5 bases each). The V end lost 3 bases, the J end lost 7 bases, and 16 bases lay between the germline ends. The CDR3 covers 14 residues. Per germline, CDR1 DFQATT and CDR2 SNEGSKA (reference sequence). CDR3 in DNA: TGCAGTGCTAGGGGGGTTAGTCGGGGTAATGAGCAGTTCTTC. This encodes CSARGVSRGNEQFF.